This T cell receptor beta chain was recovered during a study of shared clonotypes between healthy human individuals. Some clones are missing from TCRdb's copy, which holds only in-frame ones; the method was immunoSEQ multiplex PCR. This sample has about 980,000 clones, with around 80% found just once. Study donors comprised healthy, HIV-negative adults devoid of recent acute infection or vaccination. CD4+ cell separation produced CD45RA+ naive and CD45RA-negative memory subsets. The CDR3 extends over 15 amino acids. Germline CDR1 is SGHRS and CDR2 is YFSETQ. The V end was cut by 0 bases, the J end by 2 bases, with 8 bases between. Details on this clone: This same CDR3 is encoded by further DNA sequences in the sample.

The genes are TRBV5-1 and TRBJ2-2; D is possibly TRBD2 (6 bases). The clonotype was recovered from a man aged 18 to 30 in good health. The sequenced material came from memory CD4+ T cells sorted from blood. The subset here: CD45RA-negative fraction. The CDR3 DNA follows: TGCGCCAGCAGCTTGGGTAGCGGTAACACCGGGGAGCTGTTTTTT. It translates to CASSLGSGNTGELFF.